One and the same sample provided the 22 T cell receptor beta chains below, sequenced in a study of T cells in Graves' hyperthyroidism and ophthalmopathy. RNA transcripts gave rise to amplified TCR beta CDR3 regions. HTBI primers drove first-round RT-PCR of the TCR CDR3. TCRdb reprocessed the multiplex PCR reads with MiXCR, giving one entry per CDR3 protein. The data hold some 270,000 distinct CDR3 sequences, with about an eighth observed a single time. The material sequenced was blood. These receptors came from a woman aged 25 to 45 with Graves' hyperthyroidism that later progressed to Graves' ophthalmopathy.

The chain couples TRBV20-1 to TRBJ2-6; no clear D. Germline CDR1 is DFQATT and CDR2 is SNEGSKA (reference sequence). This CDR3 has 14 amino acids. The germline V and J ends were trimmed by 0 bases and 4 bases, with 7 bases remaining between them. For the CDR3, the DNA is TGCAGTGCTAGAGAGGCCCTCGGGGCCAACGTCCTGACTTTC. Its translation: CSAREALGANVLTF.

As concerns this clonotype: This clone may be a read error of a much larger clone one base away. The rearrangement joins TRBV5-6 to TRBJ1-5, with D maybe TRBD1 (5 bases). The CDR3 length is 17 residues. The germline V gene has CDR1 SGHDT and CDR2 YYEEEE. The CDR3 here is CTSSLGQGGGSNQPQHF. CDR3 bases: TGTACCAGCAGCTTGGGGCAGGGAGGTGGATCCAATCAGCCCCAGCATTTT.

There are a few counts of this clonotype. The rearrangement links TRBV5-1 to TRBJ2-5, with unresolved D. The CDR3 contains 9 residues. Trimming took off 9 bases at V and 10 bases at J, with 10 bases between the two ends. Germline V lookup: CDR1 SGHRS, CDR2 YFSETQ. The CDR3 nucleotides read TGCGCCACCAACTTTGACCAGTACTTC. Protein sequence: CATNFDQYF.

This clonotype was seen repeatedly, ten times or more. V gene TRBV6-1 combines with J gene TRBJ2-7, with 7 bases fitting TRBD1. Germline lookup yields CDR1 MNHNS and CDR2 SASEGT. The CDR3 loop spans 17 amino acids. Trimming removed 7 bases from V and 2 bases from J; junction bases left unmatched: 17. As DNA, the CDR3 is TGTGCCAGCACCCCCGGACAGGTGGGGTCTACTCCCTACGAGCAGTACTTC. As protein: CASTPGQVGSTPYEQYF.

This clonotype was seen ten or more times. DNA for the CDR3: TGTGCCAGCAGTCCGGGACAGCTGCCTGGCTACACCTTC. Encoded protein: CASSPGQLPGYTF. V is TRBV12-3 or TRBV12-4 and J is TRBJ1-2; 7 nucleotides agree with TRBD1. The length of the CDR3 is 13 residues. The V segment lost 5 bases and the J segment 7 bases; nucleotides outside the gene matches: 7.

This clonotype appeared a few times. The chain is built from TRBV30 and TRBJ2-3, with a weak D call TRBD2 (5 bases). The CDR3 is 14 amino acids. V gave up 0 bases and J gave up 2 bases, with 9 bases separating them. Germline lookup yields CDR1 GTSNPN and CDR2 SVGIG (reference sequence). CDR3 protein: CAWSVLRATDTQYF. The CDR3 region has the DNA TGTGCCTGGAGTGTTTTGCGGGCCACAGATACGCAGTATTTT.

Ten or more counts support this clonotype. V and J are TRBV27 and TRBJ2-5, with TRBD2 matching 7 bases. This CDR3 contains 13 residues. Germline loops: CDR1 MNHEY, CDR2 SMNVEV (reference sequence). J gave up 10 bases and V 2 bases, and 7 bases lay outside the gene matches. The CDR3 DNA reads TGTGCCAGCAGTTTAGGCGGGGGAGGGAACCAGTACTTC. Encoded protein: CASSLGGGGNQYF.

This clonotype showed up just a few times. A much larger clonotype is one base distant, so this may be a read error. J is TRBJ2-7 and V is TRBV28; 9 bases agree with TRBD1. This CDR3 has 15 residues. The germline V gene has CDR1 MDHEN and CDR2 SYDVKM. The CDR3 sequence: CANSLMGQGSYEQYF. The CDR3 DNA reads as TGTGCCAACAGTTTAATGGGACAGGGATCGTACGAGCAGTACTTC.

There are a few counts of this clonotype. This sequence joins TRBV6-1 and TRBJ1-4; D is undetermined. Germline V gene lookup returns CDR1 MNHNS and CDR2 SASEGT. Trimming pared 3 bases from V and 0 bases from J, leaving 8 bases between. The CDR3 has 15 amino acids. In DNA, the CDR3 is TGTGCCAGCAGTGATTTGGGAGCAACTAATGAAAAACTGTTTTTT. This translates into CASSDLGATNEKLFF.

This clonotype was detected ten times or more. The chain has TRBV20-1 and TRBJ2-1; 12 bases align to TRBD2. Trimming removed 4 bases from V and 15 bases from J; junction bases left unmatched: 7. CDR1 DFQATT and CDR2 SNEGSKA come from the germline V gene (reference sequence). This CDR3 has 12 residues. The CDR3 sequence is CSAKGLAGERFF. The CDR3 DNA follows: TGCAGTGCTAAGGGACTAGCGGGCGAAAGGTTCTTC.

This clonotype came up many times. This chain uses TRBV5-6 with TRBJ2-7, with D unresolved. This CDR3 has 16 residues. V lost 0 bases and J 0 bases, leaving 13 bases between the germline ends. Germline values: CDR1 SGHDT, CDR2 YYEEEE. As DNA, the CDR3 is TGTGCCAGCAGCTTGGGCCTGGACGCTCGCTCCTACGAGCAGTACTTC. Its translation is CASSLGLDARSYEQYF.

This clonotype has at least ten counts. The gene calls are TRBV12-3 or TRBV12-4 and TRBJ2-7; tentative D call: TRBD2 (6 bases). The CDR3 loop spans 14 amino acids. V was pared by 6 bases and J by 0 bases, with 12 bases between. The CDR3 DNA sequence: TGTGCCAGCAGCGTGGGACTCCACTCCTACGAGCAGTACTTC. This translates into CASSVGLHSYEQYF.

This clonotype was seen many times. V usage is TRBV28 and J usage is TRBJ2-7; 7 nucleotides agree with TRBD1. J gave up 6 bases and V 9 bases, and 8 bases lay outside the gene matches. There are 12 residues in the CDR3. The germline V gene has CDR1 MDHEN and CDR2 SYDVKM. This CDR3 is CASGDSYIEQYF. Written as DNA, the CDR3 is TGTGCCAGTGGGGACAGTTACATCGAGCAGTACTTC.

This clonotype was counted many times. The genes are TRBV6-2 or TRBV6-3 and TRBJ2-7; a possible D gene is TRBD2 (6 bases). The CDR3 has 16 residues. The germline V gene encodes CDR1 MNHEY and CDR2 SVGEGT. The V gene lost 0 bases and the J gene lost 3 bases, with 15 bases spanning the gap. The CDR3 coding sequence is TGTGCCAGCAGTTACTCGCTGGGGCGGGACCGCTACGAGCAGTACTTC. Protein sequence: CASSYSLGRDRYEQYF.

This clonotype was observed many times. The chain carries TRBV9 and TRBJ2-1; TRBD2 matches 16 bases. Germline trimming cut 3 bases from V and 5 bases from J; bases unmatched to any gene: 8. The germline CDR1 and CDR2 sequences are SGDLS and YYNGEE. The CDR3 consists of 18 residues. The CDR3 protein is CASSGTGLAGGPDNEQFF. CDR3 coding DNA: TGTGCCAGCAGCGGGACGGGACTAGCGGGAGGGCCGGACAATGAGCAGTTCTTC. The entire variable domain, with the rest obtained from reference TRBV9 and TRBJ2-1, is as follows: DSGVTQTPKHLITATGQRVTLRCSPRSGDLSVYWYQQSLDQGLQFLIQYYNGEERAKGNILERFSAQQFPDLHSELNLSSLELGDSALYFCASSGTGLAGGPDNEQFFGPGTRLTVL.

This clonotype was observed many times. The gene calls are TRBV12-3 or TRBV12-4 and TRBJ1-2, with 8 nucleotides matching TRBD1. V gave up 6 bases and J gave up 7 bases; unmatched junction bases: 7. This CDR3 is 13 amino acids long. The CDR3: CASSYDRGSGYTF. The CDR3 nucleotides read TGTGCCAGCAGCTATGACAGGGGAAGTGGCTACACCTTC.

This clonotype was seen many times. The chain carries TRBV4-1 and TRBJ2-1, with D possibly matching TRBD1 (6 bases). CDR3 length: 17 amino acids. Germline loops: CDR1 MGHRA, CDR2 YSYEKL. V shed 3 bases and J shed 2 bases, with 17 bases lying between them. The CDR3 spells CASSHPRGAGAYNEQFF. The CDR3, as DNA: TGCGCCAGCAGCCACCCCAGGGGCGCAGGGGCCTACAATGAGCAGTTCTTC.

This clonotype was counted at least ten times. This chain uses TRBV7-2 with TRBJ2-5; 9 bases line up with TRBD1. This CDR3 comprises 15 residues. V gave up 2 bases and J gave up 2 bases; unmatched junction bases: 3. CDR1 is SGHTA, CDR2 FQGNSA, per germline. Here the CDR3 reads CASSLYGQGQETQYF. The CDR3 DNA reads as TGTGCCAGCAGCTTATATGGACAGGGGCAAGAGACCCAGTACTTC.

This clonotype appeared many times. CDR3 in DNA: TGTGCCAGTAGTATAGAGGACACTGAAGCTTTCTTT. Translating it yields CASSIEDTEAFF. This rearrangement joins TRBV19 to TRBJ1-1; D gene unclear. The V and J ends lost 0 bases and 3 bases respectively, with 2 bases between them. The CDR3 runs to 12 residues. Germline-derived CDR1 and CDR2 are LNHDA and SQIVND (reference sequence). Together with reference TRBV19 and TRBJ1-1, the CDR3 gives the full variable domain: DGGITQSPKYLFRKEGQNVTLSCEQNLNHDAMYWYRQDPGQGLRLIYYSQIVNDFQKGDIAEGYSVSREKKESFPLTVTSAQKNPTAFYLCASSIEDTEAFFGQGTRLTVV.

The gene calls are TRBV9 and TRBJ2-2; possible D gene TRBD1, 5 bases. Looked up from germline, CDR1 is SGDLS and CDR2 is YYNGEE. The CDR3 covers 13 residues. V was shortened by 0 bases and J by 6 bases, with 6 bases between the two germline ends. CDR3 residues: CASSVVTAGELFF. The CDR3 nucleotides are TGTGCCAGCAGCGTAGTGACAGCCGGGGAGCTGTTTTTT.

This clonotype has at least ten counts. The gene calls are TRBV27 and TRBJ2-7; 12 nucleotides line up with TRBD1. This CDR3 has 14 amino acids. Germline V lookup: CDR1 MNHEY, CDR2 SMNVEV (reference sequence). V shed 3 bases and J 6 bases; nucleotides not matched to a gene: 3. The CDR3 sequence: CASSLGDRGREQYF. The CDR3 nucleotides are TGTGCCAGCAGTTTGGGGGACAGGGGGCGCGAGCAGTACTTC.

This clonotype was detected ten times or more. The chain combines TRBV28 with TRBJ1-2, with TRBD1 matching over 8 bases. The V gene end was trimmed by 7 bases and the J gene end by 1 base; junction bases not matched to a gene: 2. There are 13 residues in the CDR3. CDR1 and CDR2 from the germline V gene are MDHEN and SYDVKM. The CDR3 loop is CASKQGGNYGYTF. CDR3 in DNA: TGTGCCAGCAAACAGGGGGGTAACTATGGCTACACCTTC.